This TCR beta chain was identified during a study of T cell changes during pregnancy in multiple sclerosis (dated by TCRdb to between 2018 and 2021). The study in broad terms: The study examined how the T cell repertoire changed over the course of pregnancy in women with multiple sclerosis.

Libraries were constructed by the immunoSEQ multiplex PCR assay. TCRdb stores this immuneACCESS table with in-frame sequences only. Part of the clones is absent; in the studies checked, under half of the shortfall reflects unresolved V genes, and no reason is known for the rest. A total of tens of thousands of clones appear in this sample, roughly 86% of them only once. The ten most abundant clones make up 1.5% to 2% of the sample. A word on this clone: This receptor's antigen is unknown. No base qualities exist here, and no much larger clone lies one base off it.

From the cysteine up to the phenylalanine, the CDR3 has a length of 16 residues. The retained sequence is limited to the CDR3, 48 bases, with the frame set at the first base. Germline trimming: 5 bases from V, 4 bases from J; junction bases outside gene matches: 5. CDR1 and CDR2 were assigned from the germline V gene as SNHLY and FYNNEI. The clonotype originates from a female donor with multiple sclerosis, enrolled in a pregnancy study. The sequenced sample was peripheral blood, obtained in the first trimester of pregnancy. Recombination linked TRBV2 to TRBJ2-1; TRBD2 lines up with 13 middle nucleotides. The nucleotide sequence is given as TGTGCCAGCAGTACTAGCGGGAGGGAGAAGTACAATGAGCAGTTCTTC. This is translated as CASSTSGREKYNEQFF.